The T cell receptor (beta chain) described here comes from a study of blood T cell repertoires in COVID-19. Sequencing used immunoSEQ multiplex PCR; TCRdb keeps in-frame clones, though not all of them. The table has about 110,000 clones, 88% seen once. The germline V and J ends were trimmed by 6 bases and 3 bases, with 12 bases remaining between them. CDR1 is LNHDA, CDR2 SQIVND, per germline (reference sequence). The CDR3 is 13 amino acids. The TCR comes from a human donor in a cohort sampled during active COVID-19. The sequenced sample consisted of peripheral blood. The J gene is TRBJ2-7, the V gene TRBV19, with D uncertain. The CDR3 sequence: CASSAAANYEQYF. CDR3 nucleotides: TGTGCCAGTAGCGCCGCGGCGAACTACGAGCAGTACTTC. Based on the CDR3 plus reference TRBV19 and TRBJ2-7, the full variable domain is DGGITQSPKYLFRKEGQNVTLSCEQNLNHDAMYWYRQDPGQGLRLIYYSQIVNDFQKGDIAEGYSVSREKKESFPLTVTSAQKNPTAFYLCASSAAANYEQYFGPGTRLTVT.